Listed below are T cell receptor beta chains from one sample, sequenced in a study of blood T cells in healthy people across ages. TCRdb reanalysed the 5' RACE reads using MiXCR and keeps one entry per CDR3 protein. The table lists over 600,000 distinct CDR3 sequences, about 46% of them singletons. Sequencing was performed on blood. The origin of the receptors is a man at least 80 years old in good health. Each CDR3 is given with its conserved first and last residue. D genes are given only for firm matches. Rows give clone size only sometimes, using once, few, many, or a class for an expanded clone.

J	size	D	V	CDR3	DNA
TRBJ2-4	few	-	TRBV11-1	CASRSPGQTAKNIQYF	TGTGCCAGCAGATCTCCGGGACAAACAGCCAAAAACATTCAGTACTTC
TRBJ2-5	-	TRBD2	TRBV20-1	CSAPASGRRETQYF	TGCAGTGCTCCCGCCAGCGGGAGAAGGGAGACCCAGTACTTC
TRBJ2-7	-	TRBD2	TRBV29-1	CSVGSGSNYEQYF	TGCAGCGTTGGGAGCGGGAGCAACTACGAGCAGTACTTC
TRBJ1-5	few	-	TRBV20-1	CSAARYSNQPQHF	TGCAGTGCCGCCCGGTATAGCAATCAGCCCCAGCATTTT
TRBJ1-2	once	-	TRBV30	CAWRTSTNYGYTF	TGTGCCTGGAGAACGTCTACTAACTATGGCTACACCTTC
TRBJ2-7	few	TRBD1	TRBV5-1	CASSVGTGGEQYF	TGCGCCAGCAGCGTAGGGACAGGGGGCGAGCAGTACTTC
TRBJ1-1	-	-	TRBV6-5	CASSYSSGRWDTEAFF	TGTGCCAGCAGTTACTCGAGCGGGAGGTGGGACACTGAAGCTTTCTTT
TRBJ2-5	once	TRBD2	TRBV11-2	CASRDTGLVGVETQYF	TGTGCCAGCAGAGACACGGGACTAGTGGGAGTTGAGACCCAGTACTTC
TRBJ2-5	-	TRBD2	TRBV28	CASSVGLAGGEETQYF	TGTGCCAGCAGTGTTGGACTAGCGGGAGGGGAAGAGACCCAGTACTTC
TRBJ2-5	-	-	TRBV5-1	CASSPRRTLQETHYF	TGCGCCAGCAGCCCCCGGAGGACACTGCAAGAGACCCATTACTTC
TRBJ2-1	few	TRBD2	TRBV7-6	CASSQSSGNYNEQFF	TGTGCCAGCAGCCAATCTAGCGGGAACTACAATGAGCAGTTCTTC
TRBJ2-3	once	-	TRBV7-9	CASSLNEDNTQYF	TGTGCCAGCAGCCTCAACGAGGACAATACACAGTATTTT
TRBJ2-1	-	TRBD2	TRBV10-3	CAISLLAGGPDEQFF	TGTGCCATCAGTTTATTAGCGGGAGGGCCGGATGAGCAGTTCTTC
TRBJ1-4	once	TRBD1	TRBV4-1	CASSQEGTGDEKLFF	TGCGCCAGCAGCCAAGAAGGGACAGGGGATGAAAAACTGTTTTTT
TRBJ1-2	-	-	TRBV4-3	CASSQQTTGYGYTF	TGCGCCAGCAGCCAACAGACAACAGGCTATGGCTACACCTTC
TRBJ2-3	few	TRBD1	TRBV28	CASTLTGGSTDTQYF	TGTGCCAGCACGCTGACAGGGGGTAGCACAGATACGCAGTATTTT
TRBJ2-3	many	-	TRBV29-1	CSVCPPGTDTQYF	TGCAGCGTTTGCCCCCCAGGGACAGATACGCAGTATTTT
TRBJ2-2	-	-	TRBV11-3	CASSLRAIFNGGELFF	TGTGCCAGCAGCTTACGGGCTATATTTAATGGCGGGGAGCTGTTTTTT
TRBJ2-1	-	TRBD1	TRBV20-1	CSASTGLPYNEQFF	TGCAGTGCCTCGACAGGGTTACCCTACAATGAGCAGTTCTTC
TRBJ2-1	-	TRBD1	TRBV6-6	CASTFGQGFPQETQFF	TGTGCCAGCACCTTCGGACAGGGCTTTCCACAAGAGACCCAGTTCTTC
TRBJ1-2	-	TRBD1	TRBV27	CASWATGEGGGVSGYTF	TGTGCCAGCTGGGCGACAGGGGAAGGGGGGGGAGTAAGTGGCTACACCTTC
TRBJ1-1	-	-	TRBV20-1	CSATDSRREAFF	TGCAGTGCTACCGATAGCCGAAGAGAAGCTTTCTTT
TRBJ1-5	once	TRBD1	TRBV28	CASSAPGTGGVQPQHF	TGTGCCAGCAGTGCCCCCGGGACAGGGGGCGTTCAGCCCCAGCATTTT
TRBJ2-1	few	TRBD2	TRBV20-1	CSATPLAGGGYEQFF	TGCAGTGCTACTCCCCTAGCGGGAGGGGGCTATGAGCAGTTCTTC
TRBJ2-7	few	TRBD1	TRBV12-3/TRBV12-4	CASKRTGPTEQYF	TGTGCCAGCAAGCGGACAGGGCCCACCGAGCAGTACTTC
TRBJ1-2	-	-	TRBV12-3/TRBV12-4	CASILRDGYTF	TGTGCCAGCATTTTAAGGGATGGCTACACCTTC
TRBJ1-5	few	TRBD1	TRBV25-1	CASRGQGANQPQHF	TGTGCCAGCAGGGGACAGGGTGCCAATCAGCCCCAGCATTTT
TRBJ2-1	few	TRBD2	TRBV5-1	CASSPDTSGGSSSYNEQFF	TGCGCCAGCAGCCCGGATACTAGCGGGGGTTCGAGCTCCTACAATGAGCAGTTCTTC
TRBJ1-1	-	-	TRBV20-1	CSARDPAQGVGTEAFF	TGCAGTGCTAGAGATCCTGCCCAAGGGGTCGGCACTGAAGCTTTCTTT
TRBJ2-1	-	-	TRBV6-1	CASYARWNEQFF	TGTGCCAGCTACGCTCGGTGGAATGAGCAGTTCTTC
TRBJ2-3	-	TRBD2	TRBV20-1	CSAELAGSMTDTQYF	TGCAGTGCGGAGCTAGCGGGATCCATGACAGATACGCAGTATTTT
TRBJ2-2	-	-	TRBV9	CASSVRARWTGELFF	TGTGCCAGCAGCGTAAGGGCCCGATGGACCGGGGAGCTGTTTTTT
TRBJ2-7	-	TRBD1	TRBV11-3	CASSGSGTGLSYEQYF	TGTGCCAGCAGCGGCTCCGGGACAGGGTTGTCCTACGAGCAGTACTTC
TRBJ1-5	few	-	TRBV12-3/TRBV12-4	CASSYSVNQPQHF	TGTGCCAGCAGTTACTCAGTCAATCAGCCCCAGCATTTT
TRBJ1-5	-	TRBD1	TRBV28	CASSLRGQGSGSNQPQHF	TGTGCCAGCAGTTTAAGGGGGCAGGGATCCGGTAGCAATCAGCCCCAGCATTTT
TRBJ2-7	few	TRBD2	TRBV20-1	CSARVALAGGIHEQYF	TGCAGTGCTAGGGTTGCACTAGCGGGAGGGATCCACGAGCAGTACTTC
TRBJ2-5	few	TRBD2	TRBV7-2	CASSLLIAGDGTQYF	TGTGCCAGCAGCCTACTAATAGCGGGAGATGGGACCCAGTACTTC
TRBJ2-1	few	-	TRBV2	CASTKSGGSNNEQFF	TGTGCCAGCACCAAAAGTGGAGGTTCTAACAATGAGCAGTTCTTC
TRBJ2-1	few	TRBD2	TRBV7-2	CASSLGGSGSGNEQFF	TGTGCCAGCAGCTTAGGGGGTAGCGGGAGTGGAAATGAGCAGTTCTTC
TRBJ2-7	few	-	TRBV5-6	CASSLISEQYF	TGTGCCAGCAGCTTGATCTCCGAGCAGTACTTC
TRBJ2-5	-	TRBD2	TRBV4-1	CASSQGGRWETQYF	TGCGCCAGCAGCCAAGGCGGGAGGTGGGAGACCCAGTACTTC
TRBJ1-2	-	TRBD1	TRBV6-1	CASSDRQGTGVYYTF	TGTGCCAGCAGTGACCGCCAAGGGACAGGGGTGTACTACACCTTC
TRBJ2-4	-	TRBD2	TRBV20-1	CSAIGLAFDIQYF	TGCAGTGCTATCGGACTAGCCTTTGACATTCAGTACTTC